The 3 T cell receptor beta chains given below trace back to one sample, sequenced in a study of cytomegalovirus exposure and HLA in healthy donors (dated by TCRdb to about 2017). Library generation was performed with the immunoSEQ multiplex PCR assay. For the multiplex PCR, a mixture combining 60 forward primers for TCR Vbeta segments and 13 reverse primers for TCR Jbeta segments was used. TCRdb retrieved this table from immuneACCESS and kept in-frame rearrangements only. Not all clones are present; in checked studies, unresolved V genes account for under half, and no reason is known for the remainder. Across this sample there are more than 95,000 clones, with 74% seen only once. Under 5% of the sample rests with the top ten. What was sequenced was PBMCs. These receptors were obtained from a man aged 40-55 years in good health and CMV-seropositive.

The V call is TRBV6-6, the J call TRBJ1-5; D may be TRBD1 (6 bases). In germline, CDR1 is MNHNY, CDR2 SVGAGI (reference sequence). CDR3 length equals 12 residues. The ends were cut back, 6 bases at V and 7 bases at J, with 10 bases in the middle. CDR3 sequence (DNA): TGTGCCAGCAGGCACAGGGAACAGCCCCAGCATTTT. As protein: CASRHREQPQHF.

Remarks on this clone: The same CDR3 also results from other DNA sequences found in this sample. This chain uses TRBV19 with TRBJ1-1, with D unresolved. Looked up from germline, CDR1 is LNHDA and CDR2 is SQIVND (reference sequence). The CDR3 has 12 amino acids. Trimming shortened V by 5 bases and J by 1 base, and 5 bases separated the two germline ends. This chain's CDR3 is CASSLRNTEAFF. CDR3 DNA sequence: TGTGCCAGTAGTCTCCGGAACACTGAAGCTTTCTTT.

V gene TRBV7-2 combines with J gene TRBJ1-2; 9 bases align to TRBD1. The CDR3 sequence is 15 residues long. V trimming: 4 bases; J trimming: 4 bases; junction bases outside the gene matches: 7. The V gene's germline CDR1 is SGHTA and CDR2 FQGNSA. The CDR3 sequence is CASSSGDRVGYGYTF. In nucleotides, the CDR3 is TGTGCCAGCAGCTCCGGGGACAGGGTGGGCTATGGCTACACCTTC. Combining the CDR3 with reference TRBV7-2 and TRBJ1-2 gives the whole variable domain GAGVSQSPSNKVTEKGKDVELRCDPISGHTALYWYRQSLGQGLEFLIYFQGNSAPDKSGLPSDRFSAERTGGSVSTLTIQRTQQEDSAVYLCASSSGDRVGYGYTFGSGTRLTVV.